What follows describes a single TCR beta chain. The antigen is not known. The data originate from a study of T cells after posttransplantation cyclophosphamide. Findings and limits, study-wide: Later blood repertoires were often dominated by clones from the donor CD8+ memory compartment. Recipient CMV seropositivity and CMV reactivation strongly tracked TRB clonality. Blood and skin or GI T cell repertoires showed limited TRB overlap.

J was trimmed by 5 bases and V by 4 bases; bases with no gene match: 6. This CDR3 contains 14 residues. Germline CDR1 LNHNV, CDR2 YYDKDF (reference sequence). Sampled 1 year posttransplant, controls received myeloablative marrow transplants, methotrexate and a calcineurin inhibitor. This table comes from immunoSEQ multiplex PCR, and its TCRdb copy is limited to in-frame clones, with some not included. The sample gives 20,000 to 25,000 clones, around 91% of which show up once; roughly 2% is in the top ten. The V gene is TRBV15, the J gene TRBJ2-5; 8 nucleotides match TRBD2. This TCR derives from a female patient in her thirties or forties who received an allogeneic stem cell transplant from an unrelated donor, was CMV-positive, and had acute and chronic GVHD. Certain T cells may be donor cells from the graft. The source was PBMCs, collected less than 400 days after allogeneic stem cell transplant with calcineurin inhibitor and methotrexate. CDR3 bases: TGTGCCACCAGCAACACGGGGGGGGGCGAGACCCAGTACTTC. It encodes CATSNTGGGETQYF. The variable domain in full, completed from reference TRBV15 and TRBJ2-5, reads DAMVIQNPRYQVTQFGKPVTLSCSQTLNHNVMYWYQQKSSQAPKLLFHYYDKDFNNEADTPDNFQSRRPNTSFCFLDIRSPGLGDTAMYLCATSNTGGGETQYFGPGTRLLVL.